The 23 T cell receptor beta chains reported below all come from one sample, sequenced in a study of shared clonotypes between healthy human individuals. Some clones are missing from TCRdb's copy, which holds only in-frame ones; the method was immunoSEQ multiplex PCR. Among about a million clones listed, 77% were seen once. The sample was memory CD4+ T cells from PBMCs. Indicated subset: CD45RA-negative fraction. These receptors came from a young man in good health. Some clones in this sample may be carry-over from other donors' samples.

The CDR3 loop reads CAISTGTGVRYSYEQYF. In DNA form, the CDR3 reads TGTGCCATCAGTACCGGGACAGGGGTGCGGTACTCCTACGAGCAGTACTTC. This chain joins TRBV10-3 and TRBJ2-7; TRBD1 aligns across 10 bases. The CDR3 has 17 residues. Germline V gene lookup returns CDR1 ENHRY and CDR2 SYGVKD. V dropped 5 bases and J dropped 0; count of bases not matched to a gene: 10.

The rearrangement uses TRBV28 and TRBJ1-5; weak D call: TRBD1 (5 bases). There are 16 residues in the CDR3. The ends were cut back, 3 bases at V and 7 bases at J, with 19 bases in the middle. CDR1 is MDHEN, CDR2 SYDVKM, per germline. CDR3 nucleotide sequence: TGTGCCAGCAGTTTCCCCATCGGGGGAGCGGGACAGCCCCAGCATTTT. Translating gives CASSFPIGGAGQPQHF.

In the case of this clone: Other DNA sequences in this sample translate to the same CDR3. The rearrangement uses TRBV10-3 and TRBJ2-3; possibly TRBD1 for D (5 bases). The V and J ends lost 3 bases and 1 base respectively, with 5 bases between them. CDR1 is ENHRY, CDR2 SYGVKD, per germline. The CDR3 is 13 residues long. The CDR3 sequence is CAISDRGTDTQYF. For the CDR3, the DNA is TGTGCCATCAGTGACAGGGGCACAGATACGCAGTATTTT.

The chain recombines TRBV18 with TRBJ2-2, with D possibly being TRBD1 (5 bases). Germline lookup yields CDR1 KGHSH and CDR2 LQKENI. Trimming took off 1 base at V and 6 bases at J, with 15 bases between the two ends. The CDR3 covers 16 residues. The CDR3 bases are TGTGCCAGCTCACCACAAGCAGGGCTCGGTGCCGGGGAGCTGTTTTTT. This translates into CASSPQAGLGAGELFF.

V and J are TRBV6-5 and TRBJ2-7; D is undetermined. The CDR3 extends over 15 amino acids. V lost 6 bases and J 0 bases, leaving 15 bases between the germline ends. Germline loops: CDR1 MNHEY, CDR2 SVGAGI. This chain's CDR3 is CASSRSDIVSYEQYF. The CDR3 DNA sequence: TGTGCCAGCAGCCGCAGCGACATCGTCTCCTACGAGCAGTACTTC.

DNA of the CDR3: TGTGCCAGCAGTTCGGGACAGCAGAATGAAAAACTGTTTTTT. Translation gives CASSSGQQNEKLFF. This rearrangement joins TRBV5-4 to TRBJ1-4; 7 positions agree with TRBD1. V lost 5 bases, J lost 5 bases, and 6 bases stayed unmatched. Germline-derived CDR1 and CDR2 are SGHNT and YYREEE (reference sequence). The CDR3 extends over 14 amino acids.

The table lists this clone with a few counts. Distinct nucleotide sequences in the sample also encode this CDR3. The J gene is TRBJ2-1, the V gene TRBV5-1; D is ambiguous. Per germline, CDR1 SGHRS and CDR2 YFSETQ. The CDR3 runs 14 residues. Trimming took 0 bases from V and 0 from J, leaving 4 bases between them. The CDR3 spells CASSLERSYNEQFF. The CDR3 DNA reads TGCGCCAGCAGCTTGGAGCGCTCCTACAATGAGCAGTTCTTC.

The V gene is TRBV6-1, the J gene TRBJ1-1, with D maybe TRBD1 (6 bases). This CDR3 has 14 residues. V was cut by 10 bases and J by 0 bases, with 15 bases left in between. Germline values: CDR1 MNHNS, CDR2 SASEGT. In DNA form, the CDR3 reads TGTGCCATTCAGCTAAGACAGGTGAACACTGAAGCTTTCTTT. This gives the protein CAIQLRQVNTEAFF.

The chain links TRBV18 to TRBJ1-1; 9 bases are a match to TRBD1. The CDR3 is made up of 16 amino acids. Germline loops: CDR1 KGHSH, CDR2 LQKENI. V lost 5 bases to trimming and J lost 0 bases; unmatched junction nucleotides: 7. CDR3 in DNA: TGTGCCAGCTCAGAGACGACAGGGGGAATGAACACTGAAGCTTTCTTT. It translates to CASSETTGGMNTEAFF.

A few counts support this clone. The rearrangement links TRBV7-2 to TRBJ1-5, with D maybe TRBD1 (5 bases). The CDR3 sequence is 16 residues long. Germline V gives CDR1 SGHTA, CDR2 FQGNSA. Trimming removed 2 bases at V and 3 bases at J, with 14 bases between. The CDR3 DNA follows: TGTGCCAGCAGCTTAAATCCCAAGGGGAACAATCAGCCCCAGCATTTT. This codes for CASSLNPKGNNQPQHF.

The chain couples TRBV7-6 to TRBJ2-6, with no clear D. Trimming removed 2 bases at V and 2 bases at J, with 7 bases between. The germline V gene encodes CDR1 SGHVS and CDR2 FNYEAQ. There are 15 residues in the CDR3. The chain's CDR3 is CASSLSSAGANVLTF. The CDR3 nucleotides read TGTGCCAGCAGCTTAAGTAGTGCTGGGGCCAACGTCCTGACTTTC.

The rearrangement uses TRBV11-2 and TRBJ2-7; TRBD2 matches at 11 bases. CDR1 is SGHAT and CDR2 is FQNNGV in the germline V gene. Trimming cost V 5 bases and J 0 bases; bases outside gene matches: 6. This CDR3 spans 16 amino acids. CDR3 bases: TGTGCCAGCAGCCGGATAGCGGGAGGGCCCTCCTACGAGCAGTACTTC. It codes for CASSRIAGGPSYEQYF.

The rearrangement uses TRBV7-6 and TRBJ1-6; TRBD1 aligns across 8 bases. Germline values: CDR1 SGHVS, CDR2 FNYEAQ. V was clipped by 5 bases and J by 7 bases; unmatched bases: 13. CDR3 size: 17 residues. The CDR3 is CASSNILRQGRNSPLHF. The CDR3 DNA is TGTGCCAGCAGCAACATCCTACGACAGGGGAGGAATTCACCCCTCCACTTT.

V gene TRBV9 combines with J gene TRBJ2-3; D may be TRBD2 (7 bases). The CDR3 has 17 amino acids. Germline V gene sequence: CDR1 SGDLS, CDR2 YYNGEE. The V end lost 4 bases, the J end lost 2 bases, and 20 bases lay between the germline ends. CDR3 sequence: CASSPWGGRSSTDTQYF. The CDR3 DNA sequence: TGTGCCAGCAGCCCCTGGGGGGGCAGGTCTTCCACAGATACGCAGTATTTT.

The V and J genes are TRBV28 and TRBJ2-1; 11 bases align to TRBD2. The V segment lost 8 bases and the J segment 9 bases; nucleotides outside the gene matches: 9. This CDR3 comprises 14 residues. Germline CDR1 MDHEN, CDR2 SYDVKM. The CDR3 loop reads CASLHSGRAGEQFF. The CDR3 region has the DNA TGTGCCAGCCTACATAGCGGGAGGGCCGGTGAGCAGTTCTTC.

A few counts support this clone. The chain joins TRBV18 to TRBJ2-7; a weak D match, TRBD1 (6 bases). V shed 2 bases and J shed 2 bases, with 10 bases lying between them. This CDR3 has 14 amino acids. The germline V gene has CDR1 KGHSH and CDR2 LQKENI. As DNA, the CDR3 is TGTGCCAGCTCACCATCTACAGGGCCCTACGAGCAGTACTTC. As protein: CASSPSTGPYEQYF.

The chain carries TRBV7-2 and TRBJ2-1; D might be TRBD1 (5 bases). The CDR3 consists of 15 residues. Trimming shortened V by 0 bases and J by 9 bases, and 15 bases separated the two germline ends. Germline V gives CDR1 SGHTA, CDR2 FQGNSA. The CDR3 nucleotides read TGTGCCAGCAGCTTAGCGGGCCAGGGTAGTCCTGAGCAGTTCTTC. Translating gives CASSLAGQGSPEQFF. The variable domain in full, completed from reference TRBV7-2 and TRBJ2-1, reads GAGVSQSPSNKVTEKGKDVELRCDPISGHTALYWYRQSLGQGLEFLIYFQGNSAPDKSGLPSDRFSAERTGGSVSTLTIQRTQQEDSAVYLCASSLAGQGSPEQFFGPGTRLTVL.

This clone has at least ten counts. The V and J genes are TRBV7-2 and TRBJ1-5; weak D call: TRBD1 (5 bases). Trimming stripped 5 bases from V and 4 bases from J, with 15 bases between. CDR3 length: 15 amino acids. Germline values: CDR1 SGHTA, CDR2 FQGNSA. CDR3 residues: CASSAGTRENQPQHF. The CDR3 region has the DNA TGTGCCAGCAGCGCCGGGACGAGAGAAAATCAGCCCCAGCATTTT.

About this clone itself: A clone one base away is much larger, so this may be a read error. The V gene is TRBV7-2, the J gene TRBJ2-2; 8 nucleotides match TRBD2. There are 13 residues in the CDR3. Trimming cost V 8 bases and J 7 bases; bases outside gene matches: 6. Looked up from germline, CDR1 is SGHTA and CDR2 is FQGNSA. Here the CDR3 reads CASGRGTSGELFF. The DNA for the CDR3 is TGTGCCAGCGGCCGAGGGACTAGCGGGGAGCTGTTTTTT.

This clone was recorded only once. The chain has TRBV19 and TRBJ1-1; no definite D call. Germline V gene lookup returns CDR1 LNHDA and CDR2 SQIVND (reference sequence). The V end was cut by 5 bases, the J end by 6 bases, with 16 bases between. CDR3 length: 14 residues. CDR3 sequence reads: CASSHRDHGAEAFF. The CDR3 nucleotides are TGTGCCAGTAGTCACCGGGATCATGGGGCTGAAGCTTTCTTT.

In this sample, this clone turned up once. The chain links TRBV5-1 to TRBJ2-3; weak D call: TRBD1 (5 bases). Germline CDR1 and CDR2: SGHRS and YFSETQ. This CDR3 is built from 16 residues. The V end lost 0 bases, the J end lost 1 base, and 12 bases lay between the germline ends. The CDR3 region is CASSLGERGGTDTQYF. CDR3 coding DNA: TGCGCCAGCAGCTTGGGCGAAAGGGGTGGCACAGATACGCAGTATTTT.

This chain uses TRBV2 with TRBJ1-1; 9 nucleotides line up with TRBD1. The CDR3 length is 15 residues. Germline CDR1 and CDR2: SNHLY and FYNNEI. V shed 3 bases, J shed 2 bases, and the junction held 4 bases outside the gene matches. DNA for the CDR3: TGTGCCAGCAGTGAGGACAGGGGAAGAAACACTGAAGCTTTCTTT. Its protein is CASSEDRGRNTEAFF.

The chain employs TRBV7-3 and TRBJ1-1; perhaps TRBD1 as D (5 bases). V was trimmed by 5 bases and J by 1 base, leaving 14 bases between them. The CDR3 is 15 amino acids. CDR1 is SGHTA and CDR2 is FQGTGA in the germline V gene. The CDR3 reads CASSRGGPKNTEAFF. In nucleotides, the CDR3 is TGTGCCAGCAGCCGGGGGGGACCGAAGAACACTGAAGCTTTCTTT.